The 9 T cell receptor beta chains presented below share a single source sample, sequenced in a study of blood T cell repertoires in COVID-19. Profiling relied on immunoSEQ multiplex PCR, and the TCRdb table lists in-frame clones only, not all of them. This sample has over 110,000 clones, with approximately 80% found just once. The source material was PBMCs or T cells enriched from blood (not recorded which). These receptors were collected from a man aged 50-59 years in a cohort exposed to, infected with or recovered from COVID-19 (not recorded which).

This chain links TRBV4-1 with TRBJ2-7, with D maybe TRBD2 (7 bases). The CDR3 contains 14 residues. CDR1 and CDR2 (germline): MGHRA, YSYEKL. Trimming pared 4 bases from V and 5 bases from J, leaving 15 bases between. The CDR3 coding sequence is TGCGCCAGCAGCCCGATTGAGGGGGGGAACGAGCAGTACTTC. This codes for CASSPIEGGNEQYF.

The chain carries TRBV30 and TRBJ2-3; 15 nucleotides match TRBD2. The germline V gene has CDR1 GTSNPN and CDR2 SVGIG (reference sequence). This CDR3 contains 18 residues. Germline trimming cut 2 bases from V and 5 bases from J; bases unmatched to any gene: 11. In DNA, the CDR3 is TGTGCCTGGAGTACAACACGGACTAGCGGGGGGGCAAGAGATACGCAGTATTTT. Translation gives CAWSTTRTSGGARDTQYF.

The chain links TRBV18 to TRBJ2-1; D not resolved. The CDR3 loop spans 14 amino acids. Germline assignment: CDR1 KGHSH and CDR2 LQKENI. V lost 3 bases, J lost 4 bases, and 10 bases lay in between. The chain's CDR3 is CASSPPPGYNEQFF. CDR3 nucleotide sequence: TGTGCCAGCTCACCGCCCCCAGGATACAATGAGCAGTTCTTC.

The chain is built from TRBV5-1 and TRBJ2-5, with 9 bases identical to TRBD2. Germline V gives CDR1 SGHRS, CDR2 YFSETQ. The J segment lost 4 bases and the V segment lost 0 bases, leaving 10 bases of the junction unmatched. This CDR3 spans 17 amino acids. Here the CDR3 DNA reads TGCGCCAGCAGCTTGGAGCCTAGCGGGACCCCCAGAGAGACCCAGTACTTC. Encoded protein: CASSLEPSGTPRETQYF.

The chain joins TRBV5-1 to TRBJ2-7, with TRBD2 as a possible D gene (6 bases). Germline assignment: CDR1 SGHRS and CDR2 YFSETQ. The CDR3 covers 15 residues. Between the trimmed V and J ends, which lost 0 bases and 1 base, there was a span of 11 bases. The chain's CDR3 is CASSLAGEWSYEQYF. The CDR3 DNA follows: TGCGCCAGCAGCTTGGCGGGGGAATGGTCCTACGAGCAGTACTTC. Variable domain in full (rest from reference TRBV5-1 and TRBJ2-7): KAGVTQTPRYLIKTRGQQVTLSCSPISGHRSVSWYQQTPGQGLQFLFEYFSETQRNKGNFPGRFSGRQFSNSRSEMNVSTLELGDSALYLCASSLAGEWSYEQYFGPGTRLTVT.

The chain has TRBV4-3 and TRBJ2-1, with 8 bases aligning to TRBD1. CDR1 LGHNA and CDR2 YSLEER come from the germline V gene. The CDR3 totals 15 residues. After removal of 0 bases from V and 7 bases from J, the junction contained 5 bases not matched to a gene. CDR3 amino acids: CASSQDQGAGNEQFF. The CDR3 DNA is TGCGCCAGCAGCCAAGATCAGGGGGCCGGGAATGAGCAGTTCTTC.

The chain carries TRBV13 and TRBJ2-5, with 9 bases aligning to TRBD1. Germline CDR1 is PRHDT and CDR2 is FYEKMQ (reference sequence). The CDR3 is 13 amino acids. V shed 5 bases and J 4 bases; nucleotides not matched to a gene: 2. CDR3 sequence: CASSKDRGETQYF. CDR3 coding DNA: TGTGCCAGCAGCAAGGACAGGGGAGAGACCCAGTACTTC.

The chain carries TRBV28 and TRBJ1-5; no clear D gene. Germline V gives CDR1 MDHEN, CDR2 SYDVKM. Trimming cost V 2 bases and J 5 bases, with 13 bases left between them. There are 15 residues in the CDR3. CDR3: CASSLHADPHQPQHF. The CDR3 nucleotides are TGTGCCAGCAGTTTACATGCGGATCCCCATCAGCCCCAGCATTTT.

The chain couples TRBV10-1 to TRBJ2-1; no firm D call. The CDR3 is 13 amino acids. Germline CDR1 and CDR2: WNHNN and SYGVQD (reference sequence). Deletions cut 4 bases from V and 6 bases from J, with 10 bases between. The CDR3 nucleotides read TGCGCCAGCAGTGCTAGTAGCTTCAATGAGCAGTTCTTC. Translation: CASSASSFNEQFF.